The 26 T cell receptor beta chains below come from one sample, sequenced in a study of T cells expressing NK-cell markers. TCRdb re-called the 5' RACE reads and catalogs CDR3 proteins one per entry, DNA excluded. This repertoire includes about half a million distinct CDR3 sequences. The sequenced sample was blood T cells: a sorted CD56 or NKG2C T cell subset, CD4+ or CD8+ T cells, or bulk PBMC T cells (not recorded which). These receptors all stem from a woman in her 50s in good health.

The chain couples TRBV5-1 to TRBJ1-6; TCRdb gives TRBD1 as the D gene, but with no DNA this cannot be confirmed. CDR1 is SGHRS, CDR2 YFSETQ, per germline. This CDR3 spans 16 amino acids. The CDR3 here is CASSVDRGRSNSPLHF.

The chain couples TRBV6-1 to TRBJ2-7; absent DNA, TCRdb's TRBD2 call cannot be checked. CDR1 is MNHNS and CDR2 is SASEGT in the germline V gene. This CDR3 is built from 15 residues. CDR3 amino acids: CASHLAGGPYAEQYF.

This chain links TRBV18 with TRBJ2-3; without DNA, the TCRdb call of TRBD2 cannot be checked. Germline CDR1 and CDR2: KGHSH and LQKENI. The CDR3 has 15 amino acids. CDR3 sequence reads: CASSQLPSRGDTQYF.

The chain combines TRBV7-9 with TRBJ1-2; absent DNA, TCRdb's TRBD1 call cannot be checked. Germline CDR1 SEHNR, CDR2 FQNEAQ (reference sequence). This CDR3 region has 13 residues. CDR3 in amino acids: CASSRQVRYGYTF.

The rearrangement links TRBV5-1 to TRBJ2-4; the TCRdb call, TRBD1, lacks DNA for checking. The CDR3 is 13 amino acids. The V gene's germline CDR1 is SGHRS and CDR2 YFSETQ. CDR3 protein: CASSLSPGDIQYF.

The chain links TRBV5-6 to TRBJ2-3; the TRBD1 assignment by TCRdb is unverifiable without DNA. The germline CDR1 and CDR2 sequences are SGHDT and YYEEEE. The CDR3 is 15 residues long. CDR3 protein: CASSSTGRTTDTQYF.

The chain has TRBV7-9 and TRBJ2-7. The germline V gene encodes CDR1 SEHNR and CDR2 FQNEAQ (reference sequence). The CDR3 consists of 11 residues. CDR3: CASSLEVDQYF. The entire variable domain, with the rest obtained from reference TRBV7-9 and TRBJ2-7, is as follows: DTGVSQNPRHKITKRGQNVTFRCDPISEHNRLYWYRQTLGQGPEFLTYFQNEAQLEKSRLLSDRFSAERPKGSFSTLEIQRTEQGDSAMYLCASSLEVDQYFGPGTRLTVT.

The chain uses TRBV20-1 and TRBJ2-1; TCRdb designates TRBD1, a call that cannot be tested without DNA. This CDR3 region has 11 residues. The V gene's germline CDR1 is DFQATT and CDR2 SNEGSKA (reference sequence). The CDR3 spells CSAPGKSEQFF.

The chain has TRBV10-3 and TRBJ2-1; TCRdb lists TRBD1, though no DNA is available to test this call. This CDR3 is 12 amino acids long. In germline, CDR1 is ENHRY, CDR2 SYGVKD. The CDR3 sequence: CAISESYGGRFF.

The CDR3 here is CASSLLGQAEDTQYF. This chain connects TRBV27 to TRBJ2-3; TCRdb returns TRBD1, unconfirmable since there is no DNA. Per germline, CDR1 MNHEY and CDR2 SMNVEV (reference sequence). The CDR3 has 15 amino acids.

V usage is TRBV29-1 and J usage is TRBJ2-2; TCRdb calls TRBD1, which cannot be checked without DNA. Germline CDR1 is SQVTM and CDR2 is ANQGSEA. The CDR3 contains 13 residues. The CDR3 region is CSADRGLTGELFF.

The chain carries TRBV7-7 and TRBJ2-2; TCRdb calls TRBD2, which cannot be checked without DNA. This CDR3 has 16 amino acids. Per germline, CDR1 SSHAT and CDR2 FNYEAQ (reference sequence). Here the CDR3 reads CASSPQAGGRSGELFF.

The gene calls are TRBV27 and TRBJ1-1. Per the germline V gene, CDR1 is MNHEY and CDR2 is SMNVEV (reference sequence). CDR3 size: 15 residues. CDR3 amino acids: CASSLTLNKQREAFF.

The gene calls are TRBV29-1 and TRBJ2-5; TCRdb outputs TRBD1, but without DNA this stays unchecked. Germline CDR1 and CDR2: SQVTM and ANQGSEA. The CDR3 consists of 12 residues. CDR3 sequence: CSVEGREETQYF.

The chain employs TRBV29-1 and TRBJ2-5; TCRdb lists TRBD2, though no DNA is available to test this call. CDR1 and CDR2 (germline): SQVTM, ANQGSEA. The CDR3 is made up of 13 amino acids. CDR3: CSVGLAGQETQYF.

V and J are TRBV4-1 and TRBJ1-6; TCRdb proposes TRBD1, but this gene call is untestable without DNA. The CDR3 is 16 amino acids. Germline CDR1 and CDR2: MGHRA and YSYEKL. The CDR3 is CASSQHPGQGNSPLHF.

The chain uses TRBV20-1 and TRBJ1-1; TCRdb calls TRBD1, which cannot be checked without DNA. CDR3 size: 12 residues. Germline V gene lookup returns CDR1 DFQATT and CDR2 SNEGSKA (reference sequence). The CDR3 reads CSASGPTGEAFF.

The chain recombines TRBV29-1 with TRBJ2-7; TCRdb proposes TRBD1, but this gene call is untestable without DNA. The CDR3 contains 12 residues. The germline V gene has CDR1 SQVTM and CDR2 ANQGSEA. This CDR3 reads CSVEGENYEQYF.

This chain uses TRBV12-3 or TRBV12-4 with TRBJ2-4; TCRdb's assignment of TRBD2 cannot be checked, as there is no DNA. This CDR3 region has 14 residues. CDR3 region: CASSIGLAADIQYF.

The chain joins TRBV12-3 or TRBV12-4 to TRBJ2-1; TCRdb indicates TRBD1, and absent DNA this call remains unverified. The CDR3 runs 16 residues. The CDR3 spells CASSPAARPGLAEQFF.

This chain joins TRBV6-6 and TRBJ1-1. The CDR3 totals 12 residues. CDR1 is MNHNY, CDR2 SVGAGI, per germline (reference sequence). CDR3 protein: CASSFPGLEAFF.

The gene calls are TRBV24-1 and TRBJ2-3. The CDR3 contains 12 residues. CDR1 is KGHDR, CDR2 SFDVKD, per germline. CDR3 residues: CATSDYGGTQYF.

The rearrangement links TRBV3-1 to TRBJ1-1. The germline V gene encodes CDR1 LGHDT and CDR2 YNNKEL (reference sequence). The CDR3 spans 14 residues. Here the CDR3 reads CASSQDWAAPDAFF.

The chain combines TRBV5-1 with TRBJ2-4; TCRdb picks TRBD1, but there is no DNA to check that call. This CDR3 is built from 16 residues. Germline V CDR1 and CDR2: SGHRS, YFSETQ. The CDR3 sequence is CASSFAQGSGENIQYF.

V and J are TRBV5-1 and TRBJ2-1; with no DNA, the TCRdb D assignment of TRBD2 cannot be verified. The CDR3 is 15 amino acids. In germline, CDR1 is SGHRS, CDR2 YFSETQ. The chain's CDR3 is CASSLDLTSGSEQFF.

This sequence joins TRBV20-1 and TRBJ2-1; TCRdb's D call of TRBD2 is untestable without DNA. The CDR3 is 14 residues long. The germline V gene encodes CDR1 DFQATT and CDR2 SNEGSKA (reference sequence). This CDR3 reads CSARVQREYNEQFF.